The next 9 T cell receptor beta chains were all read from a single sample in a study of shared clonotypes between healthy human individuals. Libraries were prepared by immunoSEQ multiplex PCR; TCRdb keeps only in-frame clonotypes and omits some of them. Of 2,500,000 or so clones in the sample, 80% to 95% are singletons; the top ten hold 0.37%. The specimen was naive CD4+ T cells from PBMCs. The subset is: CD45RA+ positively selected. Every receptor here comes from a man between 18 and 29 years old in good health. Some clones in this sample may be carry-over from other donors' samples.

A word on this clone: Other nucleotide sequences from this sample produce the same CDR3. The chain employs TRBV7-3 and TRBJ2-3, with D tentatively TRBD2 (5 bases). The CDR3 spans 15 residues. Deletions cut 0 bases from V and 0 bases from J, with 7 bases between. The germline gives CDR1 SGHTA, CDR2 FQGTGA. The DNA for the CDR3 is TGTGCCAGCAGCTTAACGAGGGAGAGCACAGATACGCAGTATTTT. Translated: CASSLTRESTDTQYF.

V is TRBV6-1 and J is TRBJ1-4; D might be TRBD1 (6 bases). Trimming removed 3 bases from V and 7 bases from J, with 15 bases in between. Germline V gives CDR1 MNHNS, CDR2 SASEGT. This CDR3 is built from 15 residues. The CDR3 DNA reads TGTGCCAGCAGTGAGTTGACAGGTCGGACTGAAAAACTGTTTTTT. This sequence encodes CASSELTGRTEKLFF.

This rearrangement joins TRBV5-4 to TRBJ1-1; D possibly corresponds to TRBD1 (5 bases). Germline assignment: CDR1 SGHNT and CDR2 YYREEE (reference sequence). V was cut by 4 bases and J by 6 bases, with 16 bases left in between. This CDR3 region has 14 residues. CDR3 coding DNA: TGTGCCAGCAGCACGATCATGGACACCGCTGAAGCTTTCTTT. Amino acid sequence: CASSTIMDTAEAFF.

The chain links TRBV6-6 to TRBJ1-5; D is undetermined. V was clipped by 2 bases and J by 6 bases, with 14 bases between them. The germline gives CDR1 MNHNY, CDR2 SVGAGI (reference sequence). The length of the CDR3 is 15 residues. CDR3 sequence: CASSYKPSEAQPQHF. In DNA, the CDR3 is TGTGCCAGCAGTTACAAACCGTCAGAGGCTCAGCCCCAGCATTTT.

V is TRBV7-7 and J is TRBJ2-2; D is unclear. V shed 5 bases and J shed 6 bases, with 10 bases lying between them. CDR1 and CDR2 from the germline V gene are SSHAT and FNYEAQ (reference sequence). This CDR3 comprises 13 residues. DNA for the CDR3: TGTGCCAGCAGCCCCGCTTACGCCGGGGAGCTGTTTTTT. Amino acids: CASSPAYAGELFF.

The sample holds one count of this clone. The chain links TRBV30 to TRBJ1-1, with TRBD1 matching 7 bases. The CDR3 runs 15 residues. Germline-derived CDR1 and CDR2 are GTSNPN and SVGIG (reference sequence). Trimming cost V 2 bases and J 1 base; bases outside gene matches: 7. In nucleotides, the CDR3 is TGTGCCTGGAGTATAGTAAGGGGGCGGAACACTGAAGCTTTCTTT. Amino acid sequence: CAWSIVRGRNTEAFF.

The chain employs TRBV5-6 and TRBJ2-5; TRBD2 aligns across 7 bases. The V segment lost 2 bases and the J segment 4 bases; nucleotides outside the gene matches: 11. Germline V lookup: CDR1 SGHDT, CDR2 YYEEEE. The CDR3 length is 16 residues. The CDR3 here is CASSFTKGEGVETQYF. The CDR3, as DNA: TGTGCCAGCAGCTTTACCAAAGGGGAGGGTGTAGAGACCCAGTACTTC. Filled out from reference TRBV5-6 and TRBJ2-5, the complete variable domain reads DAGVTQSPTHLIKTRGQQVTLRCSPKSGHDTVSWYQQALGQGPQFIFQYYEEEERQRGNFPDRFSGHQFPNYSSELNVNALLLGDSALYLCASSFTKGEGVETQYFGPGTRLLVL.

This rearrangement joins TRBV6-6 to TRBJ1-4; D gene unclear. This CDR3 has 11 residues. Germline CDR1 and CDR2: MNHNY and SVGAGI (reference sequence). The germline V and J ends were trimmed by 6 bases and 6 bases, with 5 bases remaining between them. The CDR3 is CASSRYEKLFF. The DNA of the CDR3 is TGTGCCAGCAGCCGGTATGAAAAACTGTTTTTT.

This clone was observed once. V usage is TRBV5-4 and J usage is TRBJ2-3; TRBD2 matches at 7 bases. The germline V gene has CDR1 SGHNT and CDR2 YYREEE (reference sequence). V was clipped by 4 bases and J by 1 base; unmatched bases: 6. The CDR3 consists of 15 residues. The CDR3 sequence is CASSLTSDGTDTQYF. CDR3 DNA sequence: TGTGCCAGCAGCCTCACTAGCGATGGCACAGATACGCAGTATTTT.